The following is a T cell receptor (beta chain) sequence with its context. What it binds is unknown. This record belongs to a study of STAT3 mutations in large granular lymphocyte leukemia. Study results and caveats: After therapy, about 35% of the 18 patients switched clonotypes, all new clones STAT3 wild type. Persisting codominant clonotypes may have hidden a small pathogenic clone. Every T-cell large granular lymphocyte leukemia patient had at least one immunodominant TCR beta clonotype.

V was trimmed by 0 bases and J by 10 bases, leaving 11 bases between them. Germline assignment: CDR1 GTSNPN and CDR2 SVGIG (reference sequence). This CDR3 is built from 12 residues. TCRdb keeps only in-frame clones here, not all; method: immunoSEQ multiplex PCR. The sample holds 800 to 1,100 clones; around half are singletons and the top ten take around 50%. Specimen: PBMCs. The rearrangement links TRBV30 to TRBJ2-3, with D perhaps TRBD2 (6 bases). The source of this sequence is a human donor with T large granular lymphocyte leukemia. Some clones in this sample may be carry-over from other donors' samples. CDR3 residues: CAWSVRGGAQYF. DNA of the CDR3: TGTGCCTGGAGTGTACGGGGAGGCGCGCAGTATTTT.